The 24 T cell receptor beta chains below all came from one sample that was sequenced in a study of blood T cell repertoires in COVID-19. Using immunoSEQ multiplex PCR, the repertoire was profiled, and TCRdb retains in-frame clones only, with some absent. The sample consists of fewer than 200,000 clones, about four fifths of them appearing once. Sequenced material: peripheral blood. These receptor sequences come from a woman of 80 years or more with COVID-19, enrolled during active disease.

V gene TRBV11-3 combines with J gene TRBJ2-7; the D gene is possibly TRBD1 (5 bases). Germline CDR1 reads SGHNT; CDR2 reads YENEEA. The CDR3 contains 18 residues. V lost 0 bases, J lost 3 bases, and 21 bases lay in between. The CDR3 sequence: CASSLDSPRGNLDYEQYF. The CDR3 DNA reads TGTGCCAGCAGCTTAGACTCCCCAAGGGGTAACCTAGACTACGAGCAGTACTTC.

The rearrangement links TRBV6-5 to TRBJ1-3, with 7 nucleotides matching TRBD1. The germline V gene has CDR1 MNHEY and CDR2 SVGAGI. There are 15 residues in the CDR3. After removal of 4 bases from V and 0 bases from J, the junction contained 3 bases not matched to a gene. The CDR3 DNA follows: TGTGCCAGCAGTTCCTACAGGGGCTCTGGAAACACCATATATTTT. As protein: CASSSYRGSGNTIYF.

In nucleotides, the CDR3 is TGTGCCAGCAGTGCAGGACAGGGGGCTCAGCCCCAGCATTTT. Protein: CASSAGQGAQPQHF. This chain links TRBV2 with TRBJ1-5, with 11 positions matching TRBD1. With V trimmed by 4 bases and J by 6 bases, 2 bases remained unmatched. The CDR3 consists of 14 residues. The germline gives CDR1 SNHLY, CDR2 FYNNEI.

The CDR3 DNA reads as TGTGCCAGCAGCCCAGGGGGGTTCGCCTATAATTCACCCCTCCACTTT. Translated: CASSPGGFAYNSPLHF. The chain combines TRBV28 with TRBJ1-6; 7 nucleotides agree with TRBD1. Germline V lookup: CDR1 MDHEN, CDR2 SYDVKM. CDR3 size: 16 residues. J gave up 2 bases and V 6 bases, and 7 bases lay outside the gene matches.

This rearrangement joins TRBV20-1 to TRBJ2-7; 8 bases are a match to TRBD2. The length of the CDR3 is 14 residues. Trimming removed 3 bases from V and 0 bases from J; junction bases left unmatched: 4. Germline loops: CDR1 DFQATT, CDR2 SNEGSKA (reference sequence). The DNA of the CDR3 is TGCAGTGCTAGTAGCGGGACCAGCTCCTACGAGCAGTACTTC. The encoded protein is CSASSGTSSYEQYF.

The chain has TRBV5-8 and TRBJ1-5, with 8 nucleotides matching TRBD1. There are 15 residues in the CDR3. V shed 2 bases and J 4 bases; nucleotides not matched to a gene: 5. Germline values: CDR1 SGHTS, CDR2 YDEGEE. The CDR3 nucleotides read TGTGCCAGCAGCTTCCTAGGGACAGGTAATCAGCCCCAGCATTTT. It encodes CASSFLGTGNQPQHF.

This chain joins TRBV21-1 and TRBJ2-1; the table's D call, TRBD2, was not checked against the DNA. TRBV21-1 is classified as a pseudogene. CDR3 length: 16 residues. The CDR3 here is CASSLGAGVSYNEQFF. The CDR3 nucleotides are TGTGCCAGCAGCCTCGGGGCGGGAGTGTCCTACAATGAGCAGTTCTTC.

The genes are TRBV6-6 and TRBJ2-1; 12 positions match TRBD2. The ends lost 0 bases at V and 7 bases at J; junction bases unmatched: 4. The CDR3 spans 16 residues. CDR1 and CDR2 (germline): MNHNY, SVGAGI (reference sequence). The CDR3 DNA sequence: TGTGCCAGCAGTTACTCTGTACTAGCGGGAGGAAATGAGCAGTTCTTC. This encodes CASSYSVLAGGNEQFF.

The rearrangement links TRBV4-2 to TRBJ2-4; the D gene is possibly TRBD1 (6 bases). Germline V lookup: CDR1 LGHNA, CDR2 YNFKEQ. The CDR3 length is 15 residues. V was trimmed by 4 bases and J by 6 bases, leaving 16 bases between them. DNA for the CDR3: TGTGCCAGCAGCCTCGGACCGGGACAAACAAACATTCAGTACTTC. It codes for CASSLGPGQTNIQYF.

The rearrangement links TRBV7-2 to TRBJ1-1, with D perhaps matching TRBD1 (5 bases). Germline V gene lookup returns CDR1 SGHTA and CDR2 FQGNSA. CDR3 length equals 14 residues. V shed 1 base and J shed 4 bases, with 10 bases lying between them. CDR3 sequence (DNA): TGTGCCAGCAGCTTAGATGGGACTATCACTGAAGCTTTCTTT. Protein product: CASSLDGTITEAFF. Variable domain in full (rest from reference TRBV7-2 and TRBJ1-1): GAGVSQSPSNKVTEKGKDVELRCDPISGHTALYWYRQSLGQGLEFLIYFQGNSAPDKSGLPSDRFSAERTGGSVSTLTIQRTQQEDSAVYLCASSLDGTITEAFFGQGTRLTVV.

The CDR3 bases are TGTGCCAGCAGCACGGATCTGGGCGGACAGGGCTACCATAATTCACCCCTCCACTTT. Its protein product is CASSTDLGGQGYHNSPLHF. The genes are TRBV21-1 and TRBJ1-6; whether TRBD1, the table's D call, matches the DNA was not checked. TRBV21-1 is a known pseudogene. CDR3 length: 19 amino acids.

The CDR3 sequence: CASSQDRGRRGPGYGYTF. The CDR3 DNA follows: TGTGCCAGCAGCCAAGATCGAGGGAGGCGGGGTCCCGGTTATGGCTACACCTTC. This rearrangement joins TRBV14 to TRBJ1-2; D not certain. Germline assignment: CDR1 SGHDN and CDR2 FVKESK. This CDR3 spans 18 amino acids. V lost 0 bases to trimming and J lost 5 bases, with 22 bases between them.

This sequence joins TRBV6-1 and TRBJ2-3; a weak D match, TRBD2 (6 bases). CDR1 is MNHNS, CDR2 SASEGT, per germline. The CDR3 has 14 residues. V lost 3 bases and J lost 2, with 9 bases in between. CDR3 DNA: TGTGCCAGCAGTGAGGGGGGACCCACAGATACGCAGTATTTT. Amino acids: CASSEGGPTDTQYF.

This chain uses TRBV18 with TRBJ1-6; 8 nucleotides align to TRBD1. Germline trimming cut 2 bases from V and 6 bases from J; bases unmatched to any gene: 3. CDR3 length equals 15 residues. The germline CDR1 and CDR2 sequences are KGHSH and LQKENI. The DNA of the CDR3 is TGTGCCAGCTCACCAACAACAGGGGGTAATTCACCCCTCCACTTT. It encodes CASSPTTGGNSPLHF.

Here the CDR3 reads CASSLAALREQYF. DNA for the CDR3: TGTGCCAGCAGCTTAGCCGCATTGCGCGAGCAGTACTTC. The chain is built from TRBV7-8 and TRBJ2-7; no clear D. Germline CDR1 reads SGHVS; CDR2 reads FQNEAQ. This CDR3 has 13 residues. V gave up 0 bases and J gave up 6 bases, with 9 bases separating them.

This clone was observed a single time. V usage is TRBV24-1 and J usage is TRBJ2-1, with D possibly being TRBD2 (6 bases). This CDR3 region has 13 residues. Between the trimmed V and J ends, which lost 9 bases and 0 bases, there was a span of 8 bases. Germline V lookup: CDR1 KGHDR, CDR2 SFDVKD. The CDR3 loop reads CATGGYSYNEQFF. In DNA, the CDR3 is TGTGCCACCGGAGGGTACTCCTACAATGAGCAGTTCTTC.

V gene TRBV19 combines with J gene TRBJ1-2, with TRBD1 matching 8 bases. Germline V gene data show CDR1 as LNHDA and CDR2 as SQIVND (reference sequence). The V segment lost 11 bases and the J segment 6 bases; nucleotides outside the gene matches: 14. This CDR3 has 14 residues. CDR3 coding DNA: TGTGCCGCAACTCCATTCCAGGGGGCAAATGGCTACACCTTC. Translated: CAATPFQGANGYTF.

The V gene is TRBV7-2, the J gene TRBJ2-1; TRBD1 is a possible D gene (6 bases). Germline CDR1 SGHTA, CDR2 FQGNSA. CDR3 size: 13 residues. V gave up 5 bases and J gave up 15 bases, with 20 bases separating them. The CDR3 DNA is TGTGCCAGCAGCCCGAACAAAGCAGGGGTTGGGTTCTTC. It is translated as CASSPNKAGVGFF.

V is TRBV7-9 and J is TRBJ2-3, with 7 bases aligning to TRBD1. CDR1 SEHNR and CDR2 FQNEAQ come from the germline V gene (reference sequence). This CDR3 has 13 residues. V lost 5 bases and J lost 4; bases outside the gene matches: 3. Here the CDR3 reads CASSPTGPDTQYF. The CDR3 DNA is TGTGCCAGCAGCCCGACAGGGCCAGATACGCAGTATTTT.

V and J are TRBV21-1 and TRBJ2-7; the table's D call, TRBD2, has no DNA check behind it. TRBV21-1 is shown as a pseudogene. The CDR3 is made up of 21 amino acids. The CDR3 DNA is TGTGCCAGCAGCCTGGGGACAGGGGGTTTAGCGGGAGCTCCCCTCTCCTACGAGCAGTACTTC. This translates into CASSLGTGGLAGAPLSYEQYF.

Judged by abundance, this clone is medium-sized. The sample contains more than one DNA sequence encoding this CDR3. The V gene is TRBV5-4, the J gene TRBJ2-3; 12 nucleotides align to TRBD2. V gave up 4 bases and J gave up 2 bases; unmatched junction bases: 5. Germline-derived CDR1 and CDR2 are SGHNT and YYREEE (reference sequence). This CDR3 is built from 16 residues. For the CDR3, the DNA is TGTGCCAGCAGCCCACTAGCGGGAGGTGCCACAGATACGCAGTATTTT. Its translation: CASSPLAGGATDTQYF.

This clone was picked up many times. The J gene is TRBJ1-3, the V gene TRBV6-5; 9 bases align to TRBD1. The CDR3 length is 15 residues. With V trimmed by 5 bases and J by 2 bases, 4 bases remained unmatched. Germline CDR1 reads MNHEY; CDR2 reads SVGAGI. CDR3 amino acids: CASSPRTGAGNTIYF. CDR3 DNA sequence: TGTGCCAGCAGTCCCAGGACAGGGGCTGGAAACACCATATATTTT.

The chain employs TRBV6-1 and TRBJ1-4, with 8 nucleotides matching TRBD1. V was clipped by 0 bases and J by 7 bases; unmatched bases: 7. The length of the CDR3 is 16 residues. The germline CDR1 and CDR2 sequences are MNHNS and SASEGT. The CDR3 loop is CASSEARQGWVEKLFF. DNA for the CDR3: TGTGCCAGCAGTGAAGCCCGACAGGGGTGGGTTGAAAAACTGTTTTTT.

This rearrangement joins TRBV14 to TRBJ1-4; a possible D gene is TRBD1 (6 bases). This CDR3 has 16 amino acids. CDR1 is SGHDN and CDR2 is FVKESK in the germline V gene. The ends were cut back, 2 bases at V and 8 bases at J, with 18 bases in the middle. The CDR3 protein is CASSQPGEGEGEKLFF. For the CDR3, the DNA is TGTGCCAGCAGCCAACCAGGGGAGGGCGAGGGAGAAAAACTGTTTTTT. Drawing the rest from reference TRBV14 and TRBJ1-4, the complete variable domain is EAGVTQFPSHSVIEKGQTVTLRCDPISGHDNLYWYRRVMGKEIKFLLHFVKESKQDESGMPNNRFLAERTGGTYSTLKVQPAELEDSGVYFCASSQPGEGEGEKLFFGSGTQLSVL.